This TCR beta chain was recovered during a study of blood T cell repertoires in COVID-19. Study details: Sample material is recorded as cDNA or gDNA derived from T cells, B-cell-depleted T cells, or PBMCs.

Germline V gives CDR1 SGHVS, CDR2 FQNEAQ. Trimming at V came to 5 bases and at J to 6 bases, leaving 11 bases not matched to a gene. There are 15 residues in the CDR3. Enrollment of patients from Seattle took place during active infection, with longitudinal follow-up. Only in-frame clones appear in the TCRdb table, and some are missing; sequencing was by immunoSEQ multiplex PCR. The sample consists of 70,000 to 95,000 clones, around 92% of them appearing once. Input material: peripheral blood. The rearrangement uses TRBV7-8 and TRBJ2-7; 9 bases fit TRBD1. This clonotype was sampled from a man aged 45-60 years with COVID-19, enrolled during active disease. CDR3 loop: CASSKLTGGSVEQYF. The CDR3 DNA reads TGTGCCAGCAGCAAGCTGACAGGGGGGTCTGTCGAGCAGTACTTC.